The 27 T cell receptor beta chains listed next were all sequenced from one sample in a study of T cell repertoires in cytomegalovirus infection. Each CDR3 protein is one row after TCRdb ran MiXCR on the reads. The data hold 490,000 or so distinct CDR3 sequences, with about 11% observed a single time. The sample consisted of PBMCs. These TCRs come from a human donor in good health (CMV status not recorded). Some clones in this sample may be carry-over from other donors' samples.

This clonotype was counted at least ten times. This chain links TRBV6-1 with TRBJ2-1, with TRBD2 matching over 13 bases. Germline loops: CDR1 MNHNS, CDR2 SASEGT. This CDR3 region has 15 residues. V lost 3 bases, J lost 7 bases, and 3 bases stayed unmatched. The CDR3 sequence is CASSERTSGRNEQFF. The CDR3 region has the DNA TGTGCCAGCAGTGAGAGGACTAGCGGGAGAAATGAGCAGTTCTTC.

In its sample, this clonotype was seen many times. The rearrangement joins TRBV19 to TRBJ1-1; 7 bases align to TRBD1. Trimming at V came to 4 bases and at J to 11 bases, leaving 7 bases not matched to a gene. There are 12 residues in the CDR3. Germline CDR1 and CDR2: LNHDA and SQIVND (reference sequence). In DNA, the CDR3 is TGTGCCAGTAGTACAACAGGGGTGTCGGCTTTCTTT. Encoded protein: CASSTTGVSAFF.

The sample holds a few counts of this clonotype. CDR3 sequence reads: CASSWTAPFSETQYF. DNA for the CDR3: TGTGCCTCCTCGTGGACGGCACCCTTTTCAGAGACCCAGTACTTC. The chain recombines TRBV15 with TRBJ2-5; D gene ambiguous. CDR1 and CDR2 (germline): LNHNV, YYDKDF (reference sequence). V was clipped by 11 bases and J by 4 bases, with 23 bases between them. The length of the CDR3 is 15 residues.

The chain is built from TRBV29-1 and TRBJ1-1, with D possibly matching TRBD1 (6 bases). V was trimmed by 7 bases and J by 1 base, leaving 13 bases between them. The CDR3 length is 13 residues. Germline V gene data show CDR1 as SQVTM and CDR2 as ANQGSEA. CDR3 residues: CSAETGPNTEAFF. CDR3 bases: TGCAGCGCTGAGACAGGACCGAACACTGAAGCTTTCTTT. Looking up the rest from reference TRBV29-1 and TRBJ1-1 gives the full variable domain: SAVISQKPSRDICQRGTSLTIQCQVDSQVTMMFWYRQQPGQSLTLIATANQGSEATYESGFVIDKFPISRPNLTFSTLTVSNMSPEDSSIYLCSAETGPNTEAFFGQGTRLTVV.

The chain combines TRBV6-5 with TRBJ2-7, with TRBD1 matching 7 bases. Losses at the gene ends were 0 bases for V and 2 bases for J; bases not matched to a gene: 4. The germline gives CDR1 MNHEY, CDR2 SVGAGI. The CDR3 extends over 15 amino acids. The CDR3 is CASSYSPGGPYEQYF. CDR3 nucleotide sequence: TGTGCCAGCAGTTACTCTCCAGGGGGTCCCTACGAGCAGTACTTC.

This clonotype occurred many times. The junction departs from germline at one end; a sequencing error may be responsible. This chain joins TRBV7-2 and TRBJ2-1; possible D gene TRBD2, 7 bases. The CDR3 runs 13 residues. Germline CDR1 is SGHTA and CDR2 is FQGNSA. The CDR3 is CASSLVFRGGPVF. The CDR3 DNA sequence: TGTGCCAGCAGCTTAGTTTTTAGGGGGGGCCCGGTCTTC.

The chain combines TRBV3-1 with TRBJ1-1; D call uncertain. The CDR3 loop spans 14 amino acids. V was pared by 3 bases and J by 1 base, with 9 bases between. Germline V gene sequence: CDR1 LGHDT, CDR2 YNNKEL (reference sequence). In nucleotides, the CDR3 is TGTGCCAGCAGCCACGGACGGAGGAACACTGAAGCTTTCTTT. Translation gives CASSHGRRNTEAFF.

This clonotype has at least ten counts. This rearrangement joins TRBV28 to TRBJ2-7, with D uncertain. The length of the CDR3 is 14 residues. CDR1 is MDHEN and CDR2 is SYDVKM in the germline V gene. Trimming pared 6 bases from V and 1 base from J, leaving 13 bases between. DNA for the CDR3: TGTGCCAGCAGATTCACGGGCCGTTCCTACGAGCAGTACTTC. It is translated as CASRFTGRSYEQYF.

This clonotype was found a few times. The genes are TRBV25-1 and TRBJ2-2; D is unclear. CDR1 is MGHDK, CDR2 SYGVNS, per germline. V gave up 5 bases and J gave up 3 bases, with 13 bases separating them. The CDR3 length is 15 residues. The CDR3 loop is CASSRPGEYTGELFF. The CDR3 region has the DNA TGTGCCAGCAGTAGACCGGGTGAATACACCGGGGAGCTGTTTTTT.

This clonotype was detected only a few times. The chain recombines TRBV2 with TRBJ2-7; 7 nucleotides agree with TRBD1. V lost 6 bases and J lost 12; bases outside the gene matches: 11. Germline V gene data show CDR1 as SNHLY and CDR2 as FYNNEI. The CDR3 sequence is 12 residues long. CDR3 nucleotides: TGTGCCAGCAGGGGGGACAGTTTATTTTGGTACTTC. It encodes CASRGDSLFWYF.

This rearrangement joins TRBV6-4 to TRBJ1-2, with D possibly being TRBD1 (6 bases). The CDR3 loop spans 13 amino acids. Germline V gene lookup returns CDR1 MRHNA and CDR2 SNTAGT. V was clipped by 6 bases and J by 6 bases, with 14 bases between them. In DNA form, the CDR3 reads TGTGCCAGCAGCCTCCAGGGGATAAATGGCTACACCTTC. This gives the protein CASSLQGINGYTF.

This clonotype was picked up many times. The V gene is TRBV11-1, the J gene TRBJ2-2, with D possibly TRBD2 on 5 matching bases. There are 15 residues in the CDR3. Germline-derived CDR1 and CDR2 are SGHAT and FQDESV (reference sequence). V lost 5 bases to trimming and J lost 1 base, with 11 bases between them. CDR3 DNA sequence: TGTGCCAGCAGCCCCCTGAGGGTGAACACCGGGGAGCTGTTTTTT. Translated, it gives CASSPLRVNTGELFF. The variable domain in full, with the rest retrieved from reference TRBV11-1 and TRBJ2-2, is EAEVAQSPRYKITEKSQAVAFWCDPISGHATLYWYRQILGQGPELLVQFQDESVVDDSQLPKDRFSAERLKGVDSTLKIQPAELGDSAMYLCASSPLRVNTGELFFGEGSRLTVL.

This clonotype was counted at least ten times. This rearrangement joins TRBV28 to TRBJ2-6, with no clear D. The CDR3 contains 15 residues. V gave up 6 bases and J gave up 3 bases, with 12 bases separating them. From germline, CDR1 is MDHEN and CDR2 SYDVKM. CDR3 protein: CASSRTPIGANVLTF. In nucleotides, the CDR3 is TGTGCCAGCAGCCGTACTCCGATTGGGGCCAACGTCCTGACTTTC. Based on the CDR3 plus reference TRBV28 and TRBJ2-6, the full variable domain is DVKVTQSSRYLVKRTGEKVFLECVQDMDHENMFWYRQDPGLGLRLIYFSYDVKMKEKGDIPEGYSVSREKKERFSLILESASTNQTSMYLCASSRTPIGANVLTFGAGSRLTVL.

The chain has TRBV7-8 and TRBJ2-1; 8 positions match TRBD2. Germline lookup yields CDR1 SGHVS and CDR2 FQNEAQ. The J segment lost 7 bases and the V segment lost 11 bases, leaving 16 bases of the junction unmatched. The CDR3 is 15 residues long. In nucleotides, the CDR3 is TGTGCCTGCATCGTTTATCGGGGGGGCCAAAATGAGCAGTTCTTC. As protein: CACIVYRGGQNEQFF.

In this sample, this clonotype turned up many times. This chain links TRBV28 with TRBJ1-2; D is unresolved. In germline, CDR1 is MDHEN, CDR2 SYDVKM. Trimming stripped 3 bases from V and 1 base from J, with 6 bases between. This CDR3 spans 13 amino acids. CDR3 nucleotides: TGTGCCAGCAGTTTGCAGCATAACTATGGCTACACCTTC. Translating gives CASSLQHNYGYTF.

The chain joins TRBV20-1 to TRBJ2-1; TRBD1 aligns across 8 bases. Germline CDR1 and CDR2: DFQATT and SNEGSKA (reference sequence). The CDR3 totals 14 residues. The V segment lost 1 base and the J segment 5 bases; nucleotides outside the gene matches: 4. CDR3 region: CSARVQGDHNEQFF. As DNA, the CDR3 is TGCAGTGCTAGAGTACAGGGGGACCACAATGAGCAGTTCTTC.

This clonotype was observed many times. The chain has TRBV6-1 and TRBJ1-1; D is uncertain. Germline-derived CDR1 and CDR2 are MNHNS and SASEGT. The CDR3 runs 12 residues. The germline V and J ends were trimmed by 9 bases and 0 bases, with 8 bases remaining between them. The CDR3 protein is CASGSLNTEAFF. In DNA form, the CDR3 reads TGTGCCAGTGGCAGTTTGAACACTGAAGCTTTCTTT.

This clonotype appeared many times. CDR3 in DNA: TGCAGCGCCAGGACAGGGGCTGGAAACACCATATATTTT. It is translated as CSARTGAGNTIYF. The chain links TRBV29-1 to TRBJ1-3; 9 nucleotides line up with TRBD1. Unmatched junction bases numbered 3, after V lost 7 bases and J lost 2 bases. The germline gives CDR1 SQVTM, CDR2 ANQGSEA. The CDR3 runs to 13 residues.

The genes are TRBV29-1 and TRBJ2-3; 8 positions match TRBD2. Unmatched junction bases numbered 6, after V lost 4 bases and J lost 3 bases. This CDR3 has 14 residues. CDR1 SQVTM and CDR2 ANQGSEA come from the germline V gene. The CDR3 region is CSVGIAGGTDTQYF. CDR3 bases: TGCAGCGTTGGAATCGCGGGAGGAACAGATACGCAGTATTTT.

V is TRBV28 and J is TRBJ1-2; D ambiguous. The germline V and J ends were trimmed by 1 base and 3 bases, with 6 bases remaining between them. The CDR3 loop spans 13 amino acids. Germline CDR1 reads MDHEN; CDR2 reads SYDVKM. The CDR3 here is CASSLFSHYGYTF. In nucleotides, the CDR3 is TGTGCCAGCAGTTTATTCAGCCACTATGGCTACACCTTC.

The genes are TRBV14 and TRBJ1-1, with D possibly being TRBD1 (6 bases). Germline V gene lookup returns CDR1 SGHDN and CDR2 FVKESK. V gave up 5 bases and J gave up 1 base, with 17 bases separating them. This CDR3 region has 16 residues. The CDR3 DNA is TGTGCCAGCAGCTCTCGACATACAGGGTCGAACACTGAAGCTTTCTTT. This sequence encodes CASSSRHTGSNTEAFF.

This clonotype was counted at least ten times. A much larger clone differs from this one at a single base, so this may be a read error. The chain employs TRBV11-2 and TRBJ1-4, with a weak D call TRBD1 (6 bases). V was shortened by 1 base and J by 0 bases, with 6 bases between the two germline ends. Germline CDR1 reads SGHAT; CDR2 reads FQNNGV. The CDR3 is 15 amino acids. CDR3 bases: TGTGCCAGCAGCTTAGGACAGGCAACTAATGAAAAACTGTTTTTT. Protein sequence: CASSLGQATNEKLFF.

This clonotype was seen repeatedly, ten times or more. As DNA, the CDR3 is TGTGCCAGCAGTTACTCGAACCTTCAGCCCCAGCATTTT. Residues: CASSYSNLQPQHF. The J gene is TRBJ1-5, the V gene TRBV6-6; unclear D gene. CDR1 and CDR2 (germline): MNHNY, SVGAGI (reference sequence). This CDR3 has 13 amino acids. V was pared by 0 bases and J by 6 bases, with 6 bases between.

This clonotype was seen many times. For the CDR3, the DNA is TGCGCCAGCAGCCCCCTAGCAGGCACCGGGGAGCTGTTTTTT. Encoded protein: CASSPLAGTGELFF. The V and J genes are TRBV5-1 and TRBJ2-2, with D possibly TRBD2 on 5 matching bases. V lost 4 bases to trimming and J lost 4 bases, with 11 bases between them. Per the germline V gene, CDR1 is SGHRS and CDR2 is YFSETQ. The CDR3 sequence is 14 residues long.

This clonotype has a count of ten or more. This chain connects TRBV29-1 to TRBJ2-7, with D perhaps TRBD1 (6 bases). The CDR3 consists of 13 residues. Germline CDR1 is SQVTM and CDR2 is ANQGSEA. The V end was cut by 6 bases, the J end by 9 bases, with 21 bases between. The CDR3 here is CSVQEQGPWGQYF. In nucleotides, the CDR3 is TGCAGCGTACAGGAACAGGGACCATGGGGGCAGTACTTC.

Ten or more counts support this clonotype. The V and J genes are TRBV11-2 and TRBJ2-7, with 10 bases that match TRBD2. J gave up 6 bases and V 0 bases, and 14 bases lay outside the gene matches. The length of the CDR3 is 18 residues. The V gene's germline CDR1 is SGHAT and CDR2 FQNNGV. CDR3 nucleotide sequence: TGTGCCAGCAGCTTAGATCGAATTTCAGCGGGAGGGCCTGGCGAGCAGTACTTC. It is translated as CASSLDRISAGGPGEQYF.

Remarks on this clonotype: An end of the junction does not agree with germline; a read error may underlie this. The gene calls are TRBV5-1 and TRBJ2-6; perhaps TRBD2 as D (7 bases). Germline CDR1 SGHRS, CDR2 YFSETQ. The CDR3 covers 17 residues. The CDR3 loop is CASSLAYLGGGANVPTF. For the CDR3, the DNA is TGCGCCAGCAGCTTGGCCTATTTGGGTGGGGGGGCCAACGTCCCGACTTTC.